This T cell receptor beta chain emerged from a study of T cell changes during pregnancy in multiple sclerosis (dated by TCRdb to the late 2010s). Background on the whole study: Changes in the T cell repertoire over the course of pregnancy were examined in this study in women with multiple sclerosis.

Library preparation was by the immunoSEQ multiplex PCR assay. TCRdb took over this immuneACCESS table, retaining in-frame rearrangements with V and J assigned. Such tables are incomplete; in checked studies, under half of the missing clones stem from an unresolved V gene, and the remainder is unexplained. The sample has 65,000 to 70,000 clones on record, around 92% of them singletons. Roughly 2.1% of the sample is held by the ten biggest clonotypes. This clone has more than one count but fewer than ten. Its antigen specificity is not known. No much larger clone exists at a distance of one base, and base qualities are not known. V is cut back by 7 bases and J by 5 bases, with 9 bases in the junction unmatched. From the cysteine up to the phenylalanine, the CDR3 has a length of 13 residues. The DNA shown is the 39-base CDR3, in frame from base 1. As encoded in the germline V gene, CDR1 is SQVTM while CDR2 is ANQGSEA.

The V and J segments used are TRBV29-1 and TRBJ1-1; the junction holds 8 bases that match TRBD1. The specimen was peripheral blood, collected in the third trimester of pregnancy. The source is a female donor in good health, enrolled as a control in a pregnancy study. CDR3 reads: CSGRQGRGTEAFF. The DNA sequence is given as TGCAGCGGGAGACAGGGGAGGGGGACTGAAGCTTTCTTT.